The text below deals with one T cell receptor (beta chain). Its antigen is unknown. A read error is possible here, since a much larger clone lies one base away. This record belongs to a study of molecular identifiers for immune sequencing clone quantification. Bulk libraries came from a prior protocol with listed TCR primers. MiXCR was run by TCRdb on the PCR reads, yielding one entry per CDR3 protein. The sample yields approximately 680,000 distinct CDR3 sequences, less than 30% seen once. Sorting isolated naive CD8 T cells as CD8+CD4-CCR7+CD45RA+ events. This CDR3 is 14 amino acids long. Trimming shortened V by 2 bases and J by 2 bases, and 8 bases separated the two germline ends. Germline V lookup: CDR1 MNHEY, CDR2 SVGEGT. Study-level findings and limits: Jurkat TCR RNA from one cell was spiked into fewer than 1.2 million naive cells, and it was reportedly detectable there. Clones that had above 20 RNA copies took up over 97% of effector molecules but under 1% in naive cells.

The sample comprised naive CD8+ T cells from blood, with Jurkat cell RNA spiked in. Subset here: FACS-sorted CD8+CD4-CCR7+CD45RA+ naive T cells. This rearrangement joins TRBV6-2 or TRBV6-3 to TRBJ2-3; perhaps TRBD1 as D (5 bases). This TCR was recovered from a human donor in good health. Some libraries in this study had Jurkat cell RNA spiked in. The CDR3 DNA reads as TGTGCCAGCAGTTACCACAGGATCACAGATACGCAGTATTTT. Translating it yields CASSYHRITDTQYF.